This is a list of T cell receptor beta chains from one sample in a study of PD-1 blockade in classical Hodgkin lymphoma. The data were produced by immunoSEQ multiplex PCR, yet TCRdb's version contains in-frame clones alone and is incomplete. This table holds 10,000 to 15,000 clones, roughly nine tenths found once. The sequences come from CD4+ T cells from blood, collected at baseline. The receptors stem from a human donor with classical Hodgkin lymphoma. Each CDR3 is given with its conserved first and last residue. Each record gives: J gene, CDR3 length, V gene, D gene, clone size, CDR3 protein, CDR3 DNA. A D gene is named only where the DNA matches it firmly. Not all rows give a size; the values are once, few, many and, for expanded clones, a class.

TRBJ2-7 15 TRBV13 TRBD1 . CASSAAPGQYYEQYF TGTGCCAGCAGCGCTGCGCCGGGACAGTACTACGAGCAGTACTTC
TRBJ1-2 14 TRBV2 . few CASSGQVPYAGYTF TGTGCCAGCAGTGGACAGGTACCATATGCTGGCTACACCTTC
TRBJ2-7 14 TRBV2 TRBD2 few CASSGLRGIYEQYF TGTGCCAGCAGTGGCCTGCGGGGGATCTACGAGCAGTACTTC
TRBJ2-1 15 TRBV28 TRBD2 . CASSLGGGTRNEQFF TGTGCCAGCAGTTTAGGGGGTGGGACTAGAAATGAGCAGTTCTTC
TRBJ2-6 15 TRBV27 . . CASTTGGSGANVLTF TGTGCCAGCACCACAGGCGGCTCTGGGGCCAACGTCCTGACTTTC
TRBJ2-7 14 TRBV28 TRBD2 . CASTPGGLTYEQYF TGTGCCAGCACCCCGGGGGGGCTCACCTACGAGCAGTACTTC
TRBJ2-3 16 TRBV7-9 TRBD1 . CASSLTGTATTDTQYF TGTGCCAGCAGCTTAACGGGGACAGCAACCACAGATACGCAGTATTTT
TRBJ1-1 15 TRBV7-2 . . CASSARTVPNTEAFF TGTGCCAGCAGCGCCCGGACAGTTCCGAACACTGAAGCTTTCTTT
TRBJ2-7 15 TRBV5-8 TRBD2 . CASSPQGLLKNEQYF TGTGCCAGCAGCCCCCAGGGACTACTGAAGAACGAGCAGTACTTC
TRBJ1-2 15 TRBV7-9 TRBD1 . CASSRESGGNYGYTF TGTGCCAGCAGCCGGGAGTCAGGGGGGAACTATGGCTACACCTTC
TRBJ2-3 15 TRBV7-7 TRBD1 . CASSLEGTADSAQYF TGTGCTAGCAGCTTAGAGGGGACAGCAGATTCCGCGCAGTATTTT
TRBJ2-7 15 TRBV5-4 . . CASSPEAGAGYEQYF TGTGCCAGCAGCCCGGAGGCGGGGGCAGGGTACGAGCAGTACTTC
TRBJ1-1 13 TRBV19 TRBD1 . CASRGQGDTEAFF TGTGCCAGTAGGGGACAGGGAGACACTGAAGCTTTCTTT
TRBJ1-5 14 TRBV7-9 . . CASSSQGSNQPQHF TGTGCCAGCAGCTCACAGGGTAGCAATCAGCCCCAGCATTTT
TRBJ2-7 15 TRBV6-5 . . CASSPYVGFDYEQYF TGTGCCAGCAGCCCCTACGTGGGGTTCGACTACGAGCAGTACTTC
TRBJ1-1 11 TRBV5-4 . . CASKDGIEAFF TGTGCCAGCAAGGACGGGATCGAAGCTTTCTTT
TRBJ2-3 15 TRBV30 TRBD2 . CAWSWTSGRARGSYF TGTGCCTGGTCCTGGACTAGCGGGAGGGCCCGCGGTTCGTATTTT
TRBJ2-4 14 TRBV5-1 . . CASSSGAAGDIQYF TGCGCCAGCAGCTCGGGGGCAGCCGGGGACATTCAGTACTTC
TRBJ2-5 11 TRBV2 . . CASGGQETQYF TGTGCCAGCGGGGGGCAAGAGACCCAGTACTTC
TRBJ2-5 13 TRBV6-6 . . CASRTPSRETQYF TGTGCCAGCAGAACCCCTAGTCGGGAGACCCAGTACTTC
TRBJ2-7 17 TRBV6-1 TRBD1 . CASSEALPAGGLYEQYF TGTGCCAGCAGTGAAGCGCTTCCGGCAGGGGGCTTGTACGAGCAGTACTTC
TRBJ2-3 17 TRBV11-2 TRBD2 few CASSLDRLAGAWDTQYF TGTGCCAGCAGCTTAGACAGACTAGCGGGGGCGTGGGATACGCAGTATTTT
TRBJ2-1 14 TRBV18 TRBD1 . CASSPPDRVGEQFF TGTGCCAGCTCACCACCCGACAGGGTGGGAGAGCAGTTCTTC
TRBJ1-5 15 TRBV6-6 . . CASSYSGVANQPQHF TGTGCCAGCAGTTACTCGGGGGTGGCAAATCAGCCCCAGCATTTT
TRBJ2-2 14 TRBV7-9 . . CASSFYQGTGELFF TGTGCCAGCAGCTTTTATCAGGGCACCGGGGAGCTGTTTTTT
TRBJ2-5 16 TRBV7-9 . . CASSFGELTYQETQYF TGTGCCAGCAGCTTTGGGGAACTAACATACCAAGAGACCCAGTACTTC
TRBJ2-7 15 TRBV5-1 TRBD1 . CASSPHGTGAGEQYF TGCGCCAGCAGCCCCCACGGGACAGGGGCGGGGGAGCAGTACTTC
TRBJ1-5 11 TRBV28 . . CASTSNQPQHF TGTGCCAGCACTAGCAATCAGCCCCAGCATTTT
TRBJ2-5 16 TRBV5-1 . . CASSWGTYEGQETQYF TGCGCCAGCAGCTGGGGGACTTACGAGGGCCAAGAGACCCAGTACTTC
TRBJ2-7 10 TRBV6-1 . . CASNSYEQYF TGTGCCAGCAACTCCTACGAGCAGTACTTC